The next 26 T cell receptor beta chains were all read from a single sample in a study of read filtering for tumor transcriptome and immune sequencing. The library was built from approximately 400 ng RNA with molecular barcoded adaptors for alpha/delta and beta/gamma chains. In TCRdb, the reads were re-called with MiXCR into one record per CDR3 protein. The table records tens of thousands of distinct CDR3 sequences, around 21% of them present only once. The sequenced sample was a population of CD138-negative cells sorted from bone marrow. These receptors were obtained from a donor over 35 with multiple myeloma.

A note on this clonotype: This may come from a read error, since a much larger clone is one base off. This chain uses TRBV28 with TRBJ2-1; D is possibly TRBD2 (6 bases). Germline CDR1 MDHEN, CDR2 SYDVKM. The length of the CDR3 is 14 residues. V lost 7 bases and J lost 7, with 17 bases in between. The CDR3 coding sequence is TGTGCCAGCATCCCGGGACGGGGGATAAATGAGCAGTTCTTC. The encoded protein is CASIPGRGINEQFF.

This clonotype was counted ten times or more. The CDR3 loop reads CSARTSGYLSYEQYF. The CDR3 DNA reads as TGCAGTGCACGGACTAGCGGATACCTCTCCTACGAGCAGTACTTC. The chain employs TRBV20-1 and TRBJ2-7, with 10 bases that match TRBD2. The CDR3 is 15 residues long. Germline V CDR1 and CDR2: DFQATT, SNEGSKA (reference sequence). Germline trimming cut 6 bases from V and 0 bases from J; bases unmatched to any gene: 8.

Notes on this clonotype: Since a much larger clone is just one base distant, this may be a read error. J is TRBJ2-2 and V is TRBV19, with a weak D call TRBD1 (5 bases). This CDR3 region has 15 residues. Germline lookup yields CDR1 LNHDA and CDR2 SQIVND (reference sequence). The CDR3 region is CAGSIAVQGTGELFF. CDR3 bases: TGTGCCGGTAGTATCGCGGTGCAGGGCACCGGGGAGCTGTTTTTT.

Concerning this clonotype: Just one base apart from a much larger clone, this may be a read error. V and J are TRBV20-1 and TRBJ1-1; D not certain. Germline CDR1 reads DFQATT; CDR2 reads SNEGSKA (reference sequence). This CDR3 is built from 15 residues. This CDR3 is CSVRDGPSRDTEAFF. Written as DNA, the CDR3 is TGCAGTGTTAGAGATGGTCCGTCAAGGGACACTGAAGCTTTCTTT.

This clonotype was recorded at least ten times. This rearrangement joins TRBV6-5 to TRBJ2-6; D ambiguous. CDR3 length equals 13 residues. The V end was cut by 6 bases, the J end by 5 bases, with 8 bases between. The germline CDR1 and CDR2 sequences are MNHEY and SVGAGI. The CDR3 DNA reads TGTGCCAGCAGCTTAACCCGGGCCAACGTCCTGACTTTC. Protein: CASSLTRANVLTF.

Comment on this clonotype: It may be a read error: a sequence one base away is much more abundant. This CDR3 fails to terminate in the conserved phenylalanine or tryptophan, so it likely reflects a read error. The V and J genes are TRBV2 and TRBJ2-1; 7 bases align to TRBD1. Germline V gene data show CDR1 as SNHLY and CDR2 as FYNNEI. Trimming at V came to 11 bases and at J to 7 bases, leaving 14 bases not matched to a gene. The CDR3 covers 14 residues. The CDR3 loop reads CAGPAPGGGNEQFL. The DNA of the CDR3 is TGTGCCGGTCCTGCCCCAGGGGGTGGTAATGAGCAGTTCCTC.

As concerns this clonotype: A read error may explain this, as a much larger clone is one base away. The V gene is TRBV29-1, the J gene TRBJ2-2, with a possible D match to TRBD2 (6 bases). The CDR3 has 12 amino acids. Germline V gives CDR1 SQVTM, CDR2 ANQGSEA. This CDR3 reads CSVGGDAGKLFF. CDR3 nucleotides: TGCAGCGTTGGCGGGGACGCCGGGAAGCTGTTTTTT.

This clonotype has ten or more counts. This sequence joins TRBV4-1 and TRBJ2-5; 12 bases are shared with TRBD2. After removal of 6 bases from V and 1 base from J, the junction contained 6 bases not matched to a gene. CDR1 is MGHRA and CDR2 is YSYEKL in the germline V gene. The CDR3 has 16 residues. The CDR3 reads CASRPGTSGFQETQYF. In DNA, the CDR3 is TGCGCCAGCAGACCCGGGACTAGCGGGTTCCAAGAGACCCAGTACTTC.

This sequence joins TRBV14 and TRBJ2-1, with 10 positions matching TRBD2. V shed 4 bases and J 4 bases; nucleotides not matched to a gene: 4. The CDR3 runs 15 residues. Germline lookup yields CDR1 SGHDN and CDR2 FVKESK. The CDR3 DNA reads TGTGCCAGCAGCCGAGGACTAGCGGAGTACAATGAGCAGTTCTTC. Its translation is CASSRGLAEYNEQFF.

Comment on this clonotype: A much larger clone lies a single base off, so this may be a read error. This chain connects TRBV7-6 to TRBJ2-3; D is uncertain. This CDR3 region has 13 residues. Per the germline V gene, CDR1 is SGHVS and CDR2 is FNYEAQ. The CDR3 sequence is CASSLHSTATQYF. The CDR3, as DNA: TGTGCCAGCAGCCTACACTCAACAGCTACGCAGTATTTT.

This clonotype came up many times. This sequence joins TRBV20-1 and TRBJ1-1; D is possibly TRBD1 (6 bases). V lost 3 bases and J 3 bases, leaving 11 bases between the germline ends. Germline loops: CDR1 DFQATT, CDR2 SNEGSKA (reference sequence). CDR3 size: 13 residues. The CDR3 is CSARTGGDTEAFF. The CDR3, as DNA: TGCAGTGCTAGGACAGGCGGGGACACTGAAGCTTTCTTT.

On this clonotype: This could be a read error, since a much larger clone is one nucleotide away. The chain recombines TRBV29-1 with TRBJ2-1, with TRBD2 as a possible D gene (5 bases). CDR1 and CDR2 (germline): SQVTM, ANQGSEA. CDR3 length equals 12 residues. The CDR3 is CSAGSSYSEQFF. The CDR3 DNA reads as TGCAGCGCGGGGAGCTCCTACAGTGAGCAGTTCTTC.

This clonotype was seen ten or more times. The rearrangement joins TRBV7-2 to TRBJ2-3, with D unclear. CDR3 length equals 13 residues. V was clipped by 1 base and J by 0 bases, with 2 bases between them. Germline values: CDR1 SGHTA, CDR2 FQGNSA. For the CDR3, the DNA is TGTGCCAGCAGCTTAGTCAGCACAGATACGCAGTATTTT. Protein product: CASSLVSTDTQYF.

Turning to this clonotype: The junction does not match germline at one end; this may be a read error. The chain joins TRBV7-8 to TRBJ2-3; D not certain. The germline V gene encodes CDR1 SGHVS and CDR2 FQNEAQ. The CDR3 loop spans 13 amino acids. This CDR3 is CASSPGHTDTLYF. As DNA, the CDR3 is TGTGCCAGCAGCCCGGGCCACACAGATACGCTGTATTTT.

This clonotype was seen many times. The chain links TRBV10-3 to TRBJ1-5; a possible D gene is TRBD1 (6 bases). From germline, CDR1 is ENHRY and CDR2 SYGVKD. V was pared by 0 bases and J by 1 base, with 7 bases between. The CDR3 is 15 residues long. In DNA form, the CDR3 reads TGTGCCATCAGTGAGTCTAGGGGGAGCAATCAGCCCCAGCATTTT. Translating it yields CAISESRGSNQPQHF.

This clonotype was found many times. The genes are TRBV5-1 and TRBJ2-5; no firm D call. Trimming shortened V by 7 bases and J by 2 bases, and 12 bases separated the two germline ends. This CDR3 contains 13 residues. The germline V gene has CDR1 SGHRS and CDR2 YFSETQ. The CDR3 DNA reads TGCGCCAGCTACCGTTCAGAGCAAGAGACCCAGTACTTC. This codes for CASYRSEQETQYF.

In its sample, this clonotype was seen many times. For the CDR3, the DNA is TGCGCCAGCAGCTTAGGGGGGACTAGCACAGATACGCAGTATTTT. Translating gives CASSLGGTSTDTQYF. V is TRBV5-1 and J is TRBJ2-3; D possibly matches TRBD1 or TRBD2 (6 bases each). In germline, CDR1 is SGHRS, CDR2 YFSETQ. The CDR3 length is 15 residues. The ends were cut back, 2 bases at V and 0 bases at J, with 10 bases in the middle.

This clonotype appeared many times. V is TRBV2 and J is TRBJ2-1; TRBD2 aligns across 8 bases. Germline V gene sequence: CDR1 SNHLY, CDR2 FYNNEI. The CDR3 has 16 amino acids. The J segment lost 3 bases and the V segment lost 2 bases, leaving 6 bases of the junction unmatched. CDR3 nucleotide sequence: TGTGCCAGCAGTGAATGGAGCGGGAGCGTCTACAATGAGCAGTTCTTC. This encodes CASSEWSGSVYNEQFF.

This clonotype was picked up many times. The chain employs TRBV28 and TRBJ2-3, with D perhaps TRBD1 or TRBD2 (5 bases each). The V end was cut by 2 bases, the J end by 4 bases, with 7 bases between. From germline, CDR1 is MDHEN and CDR2 SYDVKM. The CDR3 contains 13 residues. In DNA, the CDR3 is TGTGCCAGCAGTTTACGGGGACCAGATACGCAGTATTTT. Its protein product is CASSLRGPDTQYF.

The sample holds a few counts of this clonotype. J is TRBJ2-5 and V is TRBV28, with D uncertain. Trimming removed 8 bases from V and 2 bases from J, with 12 bases in between. The CDR3 has 13 amino acids. The germline gives CDR1 MDHEN, CDR2 SYDVKM. CDR3 region: CASAEGDQETQYF. CDR3 DNA sequence: TGTGCCAGCGCTGAAGGCGATCAAGAGACCCAGTACTTC.

This clonotype was counted many times. The chain uses TRBV28 and TRBJ2-7; 7 nucleotides align to TRBD2. The CDR3 contains 15 residues. V lost 3 bases and J lost 8; bases outside the gene matches: 13. Per germline, CDR1 MDHEN and CDR2 SYDVKM. CDR3 region: CASSLNSREKIQQYF. The DNA of the CDR3 is TGTGCCAGCAGTTTGAATTCGCGGGAGAAAATCCAGCAGTACTTC.

This clonotype was counted ten times or more. The chain is built from TRBV2 and TRBJ1-4, with no clear D. Germline-derived CDR1 and CDR2 are SNHLY and FYNNEI. V was shortened by 6 bases and J by 4 bases, with 12 bases between the two germline ends. The CDR3 runs 14 residues. The CDR3 nucleotides are TGTGCCAGCAGCCCGACGAGGGTTAATGAAAAACTGTTTTTT. It is translated as CASSPTRVNEKLFF.

This chain connects TRBV5-1 to TRBJ2-5; tentative D call: TRBD1 (5 bases). Germline assignment: CDR1 SGHRS and CDR2 YFSETQ. The CDR3 runs 14 residues. V was trimmed by 3 bases and J by 0 bases, leaving 9 bases between them. This CDR3 is CASSSSGNQETQYF. The CDR3 region has the DNA TGCGCCAGCAGCTCCTCAGGGAACCAAGAGACCCAGTACTTC. The full variable domain, with the rest looked up from reference TRBV5-1 and TRBJ2-5, is KAGVTQTPRYLIKTRGQQVTLSCSPISGHRSVSWYQQTPGQGLQFLFEYFSETQRNKGNFPGRFSGRQFSNSRSEMNVSTLELGDSALYLCASSSSGNQETQYFGPGTRLLVL.

To note about this clonotype: A much larger clone is a single base away; this may be a read error. The chain is built from TRBV10-3 and TRBJ2-7, with a possible D match to TRBD1 (6 bases). The CDR3 is 12 residues long. Germline values: CDR1 ENHRY, CDR2 SYGVKD. CDR3 sequence reads: CAISDRGYERYF. In nucleotides, the CDR3 is TGTGCCATCAGTGACAGGGGCTACGAGCGGTACTTC.

This clonotype was seen ten or more times. This chain connects TRBV19 to TRBJ1-6; the match to TRBD1 covers 9 bases. This CDR3 region has 13 residues. Per germline, CDR1 LNHDA and CDR2 SQIVND (reference sequence). The V segment lost 7 bases and the J segment 14 bases; nucleotides outside the gene matches: 9. The CDR3 DNA reads as TGTGCCAGTAAACCGGGACAGGGTACTACCCTCCACTTT. It specifies CASKPGQGTTLHF. The complete variable domain, with remaining parts taken from reference TRBV19 and TRBJ1-6, reads DGGITQSPKYLFRKEGQNVTLSCEQNLNHDAMYWYRQDPGQGLRLIYYSQIVNDFQKGDIAEGYSVSREKKESFPLTVTSAQKNPTAFYLCASKPGQGTTLHFGNGTRLTVT.

Many counts were recorded for this clonotype. This CDR3 is missing its conserved last phenylalanine or tryptophan, likely due to a read error. CDR3 sequence (DNA): TGCAGCGCCCGACTAGCGGGCGAGAACTATGAGCAGTTCTAC. It yields the protein CSARLAGENYEQFY. This chain joins TRBV29-1 and TRBJ2-1; the match to TRBD2 covers 10 bases. The germline gives CDR1 SQVTM, CDR2 ANQGSEA. CDR3 length equals 14 residues. Losses at the gene ends were 7 bases for V and 8 bases for J; bases not matched to a gene: 11.